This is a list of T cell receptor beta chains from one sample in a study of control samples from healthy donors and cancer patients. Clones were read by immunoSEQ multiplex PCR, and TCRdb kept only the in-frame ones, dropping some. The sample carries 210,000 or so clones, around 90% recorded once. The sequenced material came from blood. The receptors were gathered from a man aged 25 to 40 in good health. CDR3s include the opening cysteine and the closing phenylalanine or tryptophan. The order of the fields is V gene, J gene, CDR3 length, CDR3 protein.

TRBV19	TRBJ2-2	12	CASSPSFGELFF
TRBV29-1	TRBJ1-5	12	CSVGAANQPQHF
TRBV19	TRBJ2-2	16	CASSESGTGGTGELFF
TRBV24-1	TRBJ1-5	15	CATSEGTGVLGAQHF
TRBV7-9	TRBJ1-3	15	CASSLRGRSGNTIYF
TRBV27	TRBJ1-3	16	CASSLTHTSSGNTIYF
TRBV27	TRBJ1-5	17	CASSLAPPGMGNQPQHF
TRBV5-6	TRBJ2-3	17	CASSWGPGLAEKDTQYF
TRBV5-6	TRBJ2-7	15	CASSERGTGTGEQYF
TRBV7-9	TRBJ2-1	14	CASSLGGGYNEQFF
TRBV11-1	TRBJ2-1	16	CASSLRGAINYNEQFF
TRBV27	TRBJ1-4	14	CASSLMGAAEKLFF
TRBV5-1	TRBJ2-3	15	CASSFKLADTDTQYF
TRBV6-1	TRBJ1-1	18	CASSEWVVVGQGATEAFF